This T cell receptor (beta chain) emerged from a study of post-analysis software for immune sequencing data. Study-wide background: Disease trajectories encompassed relapsing-remitting, secondary progressive and progressive-relapsing multiple sclerosis. Study-level findings and limits: Co-batched samples clustered tightly together by F measure. When patients were compared with controls, four or five TRBV segments were more frequent, TRBV5-6, TRBV5-1 and TRBV20-1 among them. Controls had significantly higher normalized Chao1 diversity than multiple sclerosis patients.

On this clonotype: What it binds is unknown.

Prepared TCR beta cDNA libraries contained unique molecular identifiers. TCRdb reprocessed the PCR reads with MiXCR, giving one entry per CDR3 protein. The sample holds some 260,000 distinct CDR3 sequences; 36% are singletons and the top ten take around 4.7%. V lost 5 bases, J lost 6 bases, and 17 bases lay in between. Germline V gives CDR1 SGHVS, CDR2 FNYEAQ. The CDR3 is 14 amino acids. Sequenced material: blood. The clonotype originates from a girl aged 10 to 17 with multiple sclerosis. V gene TRBV7-6 combines with J gene TRBJ2-7; D call uncertain. In DNA, the CDR3 is TGTGCCAGCAGCCGCGAGGCAGATTTTCTCGAGCAGTACTTC. The encoded protein is CASSREADFLEQYF.